A selection of T cell receptor beta chains follows, all from one sample in a study of T cell responses to AZD1222 COVID-19 vaccine. Libraries were prepared by immunoSEQ multiplex PCR; TCRdb keeps only in-frame clonotypes and omits some of them. The sample comprises around 110,000 clones, about nine tenths of which are singletons, and 4% to 5.5% rests with the top ten. The material was peripheral blood, obtained on day 0 of AZD1222 vaccination. All receptors derive from an adult in good health. The CDR3 runs from the conserved cysteine through the conserved F or W. A D gene is named only where the DNA matches it firmly. The size of a clone is reported for some rows only, either as once, few or many, or as a class for expanded clones.

NA,NA,TRBJ2-7,TRBV29-1,TGCAGCGTCCAAGGGGGGGGCGCGTACGAGCAGTACTTC,CSVQGGGAYEQYF
few,NA,TRBJ2-1,TRBV5-6,TGTGCCAGCAGCTTAAATCGAAATGAGCAGTTCTTC,CASSLNRNEQFF
NA,NA,TRBJ1-6,TRBV7-2,TGTGCCAGCAGCGGATTAGCGGGGTTGAAAGGAAATTCACCCCTCCACTTT,CASSGLAGLKGNSPLHF
NA,TRBD1,TRBJ1-1,TRBV5-5,TGTGCCAGCAGCCATCCGGGGGGACAGGGGAACACTGAAGCTTTCTTT,CASSHPGGQGNTEAFF
NA,NA,TRBJ2-3,TRBV9,TGTGCCAGCAGCGCTTTGGGTACCTCAGATACGCAGTATTTT,CASSALGTSDTQYF
NA,NA,TRBJ2-7,TRBV7-9,TGTGCCAGCAGCACGGCCACGAGGGGCCGTCCCTACGAGCAGTACTTC,CASSTATRGRPYEQYF
NA,NA,TRBJ1-2,TRBV28,TGTGCCAGCAGTTTTAGGGAGGGTAATGGCTACACCTTC,CASSFREGNGYTF
NA,NA,TRBJ1-6,TRBV14,TGTGCCAGCAGCAAGTCCCGGGGAAACTATAATTCACCCCTCCACTTT,CASSKSRGNYNSPLHF
few,TRBD1,TRBJ2-3,TRBV19,TGTGCCAGTAGTACCCTCCCGGGACAGGGGGCGCTTTGGGATACGCAGTATTTT,CASSTLPGQGALWDTQYF
once,NA,TRBJ2-2,TRBV30,TGTGCCTGGAAAGTTGGCGACACCGGGGAGCTGTTTTTT,CAWKVGDTGELFF